This is a list of T cell receptor beta chains from one sample in a study of T cells after yellow fever vaccination. One entry per CDR3 protein, called by TCRdb with MiXCR from the 5' RACE reads. The profile covers about 260,000 distinct CDR3 sequences, with more than 3.5% appearing a single time and around 20% taken by the ten largest. Source: PBMCs, taken 15 days after the yellow fever booster vaccination. The receptors were gathered from a man between 18 and 29 years old who received the YFV17D yellow fever vaccine. Both conserved end residues are part of each CDR3. The D gene is left open where the match is weak. A clone size is listed for some rows: how often the clone was seen (once, few, many), or a class if it is expanded.

j_gene,d_gene,v_gene,abundance,CDR3nt,CDR3aa
TRBJ2-2,NA,TRBV5-6,few,TGTGCCAGCAGTTGGGCAGTCGGTGACACCGGGGAGCTGTTTTTT,CASSWAVGDTGELFF
TRBJ2-3,NA,TRBV10-3,many,TGTGCCATCAACAGTACTCCTAGCACAGATACGCAGTATTTT,CAINSTPSTDTQYF
TRBJ2-1,NA,TRBV21-1,few,TGTGCCAGCGCGGGGGGCCGGGGCATGAGGGATGAGCAGTTCTTC,CASAGGRGMRDEQFF
TRBJ2-1,TRBD2,TRBV7-2,many,TGTGCCAGCAGCTTAGTTAGCGGGGGGTACAATGAGCAGTTCTTC,CASSLVSGGYNEQFF
TRBJ1-2,NA,TRBV5-1,many,TGCGCCAGCAGCTTGAGCACAGGCTCGGGCTACACCTTC,CASSLSTGSGYTF
TRBJ1-4,NA,TRBV7-2,many,TGTGCCAGCAGCCACGACGGAAGAGCTGAAAAACTGTTTTTT,CASSHDGRAEKLFF
TRBJ2-1,TRBD2,TRBV5-1,many,TGCGCCAGCAGCTTCGACTGGCGGGGGATCGATGAGCAGTTCTTC,CASSFDWRGIDEQFF
TRBJ1-1,TRBD1,TRBV10-3,NA,TGTGCCATCAGTGGGGACAGGGGGAACACTGAAGCTTTCTTT,CAISGDRGNTEAFF
TRBJ1-6,NA,TRBV5-5,many,TGTGCCAGCAGCTTGTACACTTCACCCCTCCACTTT,CASSLYTSPLHF
TRBJ2-3,TRBD2,TRBV27,NA,TGTGCCAGCACCCCGTTTAGCGGGGGCGCAGATACGCAGTATTTT,CASTPFSGGADTQYF
TRBJ1-1,NA,TRBV5-4,NA,TGTGCCAGCAGCTTGGGCCCTTTACAGGGACCTAGCGCTGAAGCTTTCTTT,CASSLGPLQGPSAEAFF
TRBJ2-5,NA,TRBV7-9,many,TGTGCCAGCAGCTTAAAAAGCAGTCAAGAGACCCAGTACTTC,CASSLKSSQETQYF
TRBJ2-2,NA,TRBV9,many,TGTGCCAGCAGCGGACCAGTCACCGGGGAGCTGTTTTTT,CASSGPVTGELFF
TRBJ1-1,NA,TRBV4-2,NA,TGTGCCAGCAGCCAAGAACCGGGCACAAACACTGAAGCTTTCTTT,CASSQEPGTNTEAFF
TRBJ1-6,NA,TRBV7-9,many,TGTGCCAGCAGCTACGGGACCGCCCATAATTCACCCCTCCACTTT,CASSYGTAHNSPLHF
TRBJ1-3,NA,TRBV29-1,many,TGCAGCGTTGTATGGCACCCGAGAGGCACCATATATTTT,CSVVWHPRGTIYF
TRBJ1-1,NA,TRBV7-2,many,TGTGCCAGCAGCTTAGGATGGGGGACTGAAGCTTTCTTT,CASSLGWGTEAFF
TRBJ2-1,NA,TRBV4-2,many,TGTGCCAGCAGCCAAGCGGACCAGCCCTACAATGAGCAGTTCTTC,CASSQADQPYNEQFF
TRBJ1-6,NA,TRBV10-3,many,TGTGCCATCAGGCCAGGGGCTCGCTCACCCCTCCACTTT,CAIRPGARSPLHF
TRBJ1-3,NA,TRBV28,many,TGTGCCAGCAGTCGGGCGGCCACCTCTGGAAACACCATATATTTT,CASSRAATSGNTIYF
TRBJ2-2,NA,TRBV6-2/TRBV6-3,many,TGTGCCAGCCGAGGGGACATCGGAAACACCGGGGAGCTGTTTTTT,CASRGDIGNTGELFF
TRBJ2-1,NA,TRBV4-3,many,TGCGCCAGCAGCTCTACAAGGGGGTCCTACAATGAGCAGTTCTTC,CASSSTRGSYNEQFF
TRBJ1-6,NA,TRBV6-2/TRBV6-3,many,TGTGCCAGCAGCCCCCCGACAGGTCGTTTGGATTCACCCCTCCACTTT,CASSPPTGRLDSPLHF
TRBJ1-5,NA,TRBV12-3/TRBV12-4,many,TGTGCCAGCAGTTTCTTTCAGCTAGGCCCGTTTCAGCCCCAGCATTTT,CASSFFQLGPFQPQHF
TRBJ2-1,NA,TRBV7-9,many,TGTGCCAGCAGCTTCGGTGGAACAACCTACAATGAGCAGTTCTTC,CASSFGGTTYNEQFF
TRBJ2-1,TRBD2,TRBV19,few,TGTGCCAGTAGTATAGAAGACCGGGGACTAGCGGGCCACAATGAGCAGTTCTTC,CASSIEDRGLAGHNEQFF
TRBJ1-5,NA,TRBV5-4,many,TGTGCCAGCAGCTTGGGCGGACGGGCAAATCAGCCCCAGCATTTT,CASSLGGRANQPQHF
TRBJ2-5,TRBD2,TRBV27,many,TGTGCCAGCAGTCGTGGACTAGCGGGGGGGCCTCAGTACTTC,CASSRGLAGGPQYF
TRBJ1-1,NA,TRBV5-1,many,TGCGCCAGCAGCTTGAGCAGGGACACTGAAGCTTTCTTT,CASSLSRDTEAFF
TRBJ2-1,TRBD1,TRBV19,few,TGTGCCAGTAGTATTCGGCGGGACAGGGTCTACAATGAGCAGTTCTTC,CASSIRRDRVYNEQFF
TRBJ2-5,NA,TRBV7-9,many,TGTGCCAGCAGCTATGGTACGCAAGAGACCCAGTACTTC,CASSYGTQETQYF
TRBJ1-5,NA,TRBV20-1,many,TGCAGTGCTACCGGATTGCCCCAGCATTTT,CSATGLPQHF
TRBJ2-2,TRBD2,TRBV12-3/TRBV12-4,many,TGTGCCAGCAGTTCCCGGACTAGCGGGGGGGCCCCGGAGCTGTTTTTT,CASSSRTSGGAPELFF
TRBJ1-2,NA,TRBV5-6,many,TGTGCCAGCAGCTTGTCGCTTAGTGGCTACACCTTC,CASSLSLSGYTF
TRBJ2-7,NA,TRBV5-1,many,TGCGCCAGCAGCCCGGGACCGTCCTCCTACGAGCAGTACTTC,CASSPGPSSYEQYF
TRBJ1-2,NA,TRBV6-2/TRBV6-3,many,TGTGCCAGCAGTACACCCCTCAGGGGTCACACCTTC,CASSTPLRGHTF
TRBJ1-6,TRBD1,TRBV20-1,many,TGCAGTGCTCAAGGGAGAGGACAGGCACCCCTCCACTTT,CSAQGRGQAPLHF
TRBJ2-7,NA,TRBV29-1,many,TGCAGCGTTTACGGGTCCTCGTACGAGCAGTACTTC,CSVYGSSYEQYF
TRBJ2-2,TRBD1,TRBV7-7,many,TGTGCCAGCAGCCGACAGGGATCCGGGGAGCTGTTTTTT,CASSRQGSGELFF
TRBJ2-1,TRBD2,TRBV5-1,NA,TGCGCCAGCAGCTGGCCTAGCGGGGGCTTCTACAATGAGCAGTTCTTC,CASSWPSGGFYNEQFF
TRBJ1-1,NA,TRBV5-5,many,TGTGCCAGCAGCTTCGACGTCAGGGGTGAAGCTTTCTTT,CASSFDVRGEAFF
TRBJ2-2,TRBD1,TRBV19,many,TGTGCCAGTAGTATAGGAGGGGGCAACACCGGGGAGCTGTTTTTT,CASSIGGGNTGELFF
TRBJ1-1,NA,TRBV13,few,TGTGCCAGCAGGTTCGGGGAGGGGGTATCCGTAGCTTTCTTT,CASRFGEGVSVAFF
TRBJ2-1,TRBD1,TRBV5-1,many,TGCGCCAGCAGCTTGGAGACCGGGACAGGGTATGATGAGCAGTTCTTC,CASSLETGTGYDEQFF
TRBJ1-4,NA,TRBV5-5,many,TGTGCCAGCAGCAGCAACAGGAAGGGGCAGGAAAAACTGTTTTTT,CASSSNRKGQEKLFF
TRBJ2-2,NA,TRBV5-1,many,TGCGCCAGCAGCTTGGTGGGCTTTCCGGGGGTGCTGTTTTTT,CASSLVGFPGVLFF
TRBJ2-3,NA,TRBV3-1,NA,TGTGCCAGCAGCGCTTCCGGGGATACGCAGTATTTT,CASSASGDTQYF
TRBJ2-1,NA,TRBV11-3,NA,TGTGCCAGCAGCTTAGATTCTGTCAATGAGCAGTTCTTC,CASSLDSVNEQFF
TRBJ2-7,TRBD1,TRBV7-9,many,TGTGCCAGCAGCTGGGGACAGGGCGGATACGAGCAGTACTTC,CASSWGQGGYEQYF
TRBJ2-1,TRBD1,TRBV10-3,many,TGTGCCATCAGTGAACCGGGACAGGGCTCCTACAATGAGCAGTTCTTC,CAISEPGQGSYNEQFF
TRBJ1-5,NA,TRBV5-1,many,TGCGCCAGCAGGTCCCTCCGGCGGCAGCGTAATCAGCCCCAGCATTTT,CASRSLRRQRNQPQHF
TRBJ2-1,NA,TRBV5-1,NA,TGCGCCAGCAGCACGGACTCTTCAGATGAGCAGTTCTTC,CASSTDSSDEQFF
TRBJ1-5,NA,TRBV4-3,many,TGCGCCAGCAGCCAAGAGGGTAAGGGAGCTCAGCCCCAGCATTTT,CASSQEGKGAQPQHF
TRBJ2-5,NA,TRBV7-9,medium-sized,TGTGCCAGCAGCTTAGTTGGGACGGAGACCCAGTACTTC,CASSLVGTETQYF
TRBJ2-2,TRBD1,TRBV29-1,many,TGCAGCGTTGATCTGGACAGGGAAACCGGGGAGCTGTTTTTT,CSVDLDRETGELFF
TRBJ2-7,NA,TRBV6-2/TRBV6-3,many,TGTGCCAGCAGTTACGCGGGGAACGGTTTCTACGAGCAGTACTTC,CASSYAGNGFYEQYF
TRBJ2-5,TRBD1,TRBV6-5,many,TGTGCCAGCCAGGCGGGACAGGCTTACCAAGAGACCCAGTACTTC,CASQAGQAYQETQYF
TRBJ1-1,NA,TRBV7-9,many,TGTGCCAGCACCCTACCACAAGGGGGGAACACTGAAGCTTTCTTT,CASTLPQGGNTEAFF
TRBJ1-5,NA,TRBV7-2,many,TGTGCCAGCAGCTTTTCCAACAATCAGCCCCAGCATTTT,CASSFSNNQPQHF